These 3 T cell receptor beta chains were all obtained from the same sample, sequenced in a study of response to subunit inactivated influenza vaccine. TCRdb called the RT-PCR reads again in MiXCR, with one record for every CDR3 protein. The table has around 490,000 distinct CDR3 sequences, 6.5% to 8% seen once. This sample comprised PBMCs from blood, obtained about 24 months after vaccination. The receptors stem from a man aged 50-75 years who received an inactivated influenza vaccine.

This clonotype was seen a few times. This chain connects TRBV12-3 or TRBV12-4 to TRBJ2-2, with D perhaps TRBD1 or TRBD2 (5 bases each). The CDR3 runs 15 residues. Trimming cost V 3 bases and J 4 bases, with 12 bases left between them. CDR3 in amino acids: CASSLFAGSTGELFF. The CDR3 nucleotides are TGTGCCAGCAGTTTGTTTGCAGGGAGCACCGGGGAGCTGTTTTTT.

This clonotype was observed many times. The chain is built from TRBV4-1 and TRBJ2-1; 10 bases align to TRBD2. Germline V gives CDR1 MGHRA, CDR2 YSYEKL. This CDR3 region has 17 residues. V shed 2 bases, J shed 6 bases, and the junction held 10 bases outside the gene matches. The CDR3 DNA follows: TGCGCCAGCAGCCAACTGGACTTGATAGCGGGAGGCAATGAGCAGTTCTTC. Translating gives CASSQLDLIAGGNEQFF.

This rearrangement joins TRBV6-5 to TRBJ2-7; perhaps D is TRBD1 or TRBD2 (5 bases each). CDR1 is MNHEY, CDR2 SVGAGI, per germline. CDR3 size: 14 residues. Trimming took 0 bases from V and 5 from J, leaving 11 bases between them. The CDR3 DNA is TGTGCCAGCAGTTACTCGGGGGAATACGACGAGCAGTACTTC. Translation: CASSYSGEYDEQYF.